What follows are 3 T cell receptor beta chains derived from one specimen sequenced in a study of blood T cells in healthy people across ages. A second roughly 6 to 11 cycle PCR used barcoded and J-beta primers. TCRdb reanalysed the 5' RACE reads using MiXCR and keeps one entry per CDR3 protein. The sample records some 730,000 distinct CDR3 sequences, about 20% being singletons. Sequenced material: blood. These receptors originate from a man between 70 and 80 years old in good health.

CDR3 in amino acids: CAWSRGGLGYEQYV. The CDR3 bases are TGTGCCTGGAGTCGCGGGGGACTGGGCTACGAGCAGTACGTC. The rearrangement uses TRBV30 and TRBJ2-7; 7 bases match TRBD2. Germline V gene lookup returns CDR1 GTSNPN and CDR2 SVGIG (reference sequence). The CDR3 is 14 residues long. The trim removed 2 bases at V and 3 bases at J, leaving 7 bases unmatched.

This chain connects TRBV4-2 to TRBJ2-3; no clear D. Trimming stripped 0 bases from V and 2 bases from J, with 15 bases between. From germline, CDR1 is LGHNA and CDR2 YNFKEQ. The CDR3 spans 17 residues. The CDR3 spells CASSQDLLGSATDTQYF. For the CDR3, the DNA is TGTGCCAGCAGCCAAGATCTATTAGGGTCGGCCACAGATACGCAGTATTTT.

The chain links TRBV2 to TRBJ1-2, with 7 positions matching TRBD1. With 7 bases clipped from V and 4 bases from J, the junction kept 6 bases outside the gene matches. This CDR3 comprises 13 residues. CDR1 is SNHLY and CDR2 is FYNNEI in the germline V gene. The CDR3 protein is CASTERDSYGYTF. CDR3 nucleotides: TGTGCCAGCACCGAGAGGGACAGCTATGGCTACACCTTC. The full variable domain, rest sourced from reference TRBV2 and TRBJ1-2, is EPEVTQTPSHQVTQMGQEVILRCVPISNHLYFYWYRQILGQKVEFLVSFYNNEISEKSEIFDDQFSVERPDGSNFTLKIRSTKLEDSAMYFCASTERDSYGYTFGSGTRLTVV.